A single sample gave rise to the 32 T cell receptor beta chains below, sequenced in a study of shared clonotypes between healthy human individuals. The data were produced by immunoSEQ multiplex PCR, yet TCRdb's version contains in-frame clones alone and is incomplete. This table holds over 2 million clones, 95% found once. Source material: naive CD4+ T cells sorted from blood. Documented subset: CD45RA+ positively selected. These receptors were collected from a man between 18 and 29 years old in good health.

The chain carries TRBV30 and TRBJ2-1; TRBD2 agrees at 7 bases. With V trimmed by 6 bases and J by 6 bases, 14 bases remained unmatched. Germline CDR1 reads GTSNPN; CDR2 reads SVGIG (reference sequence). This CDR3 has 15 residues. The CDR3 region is CACPAPAGDGNEQFF. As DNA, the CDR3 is TGTGCCTGTCCAGCCCCCGCGGGAGATGGCAATGAGCAGTTCTTC.

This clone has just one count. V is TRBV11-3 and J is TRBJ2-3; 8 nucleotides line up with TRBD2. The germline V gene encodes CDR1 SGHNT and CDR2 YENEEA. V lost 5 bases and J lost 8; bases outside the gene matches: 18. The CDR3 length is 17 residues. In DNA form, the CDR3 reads TGTGCCAGCAGCCAAGGTTGGAGCGGGAGCCTCCAGGGTACGCAGTATTTT. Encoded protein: CASSQGWSGSLQGTQYF.

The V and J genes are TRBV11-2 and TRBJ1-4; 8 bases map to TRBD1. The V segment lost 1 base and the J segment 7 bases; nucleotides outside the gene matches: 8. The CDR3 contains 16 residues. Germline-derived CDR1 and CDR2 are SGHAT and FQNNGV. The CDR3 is CASSLGFGQGAEKLFF. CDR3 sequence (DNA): TGTGCCAGCAGCTTAGGGTTCGGGCAGGGGGCTGAAAAACTGTTTTTT.

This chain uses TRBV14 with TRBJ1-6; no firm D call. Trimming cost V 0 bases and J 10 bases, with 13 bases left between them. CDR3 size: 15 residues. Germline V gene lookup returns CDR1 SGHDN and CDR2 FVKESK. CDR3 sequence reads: CASSQEAPGRSPLHF. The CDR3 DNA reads TGTGCCAGCAGCCAAGAAGCCCCCGGAAGGTCACCCCTCCACTTT.

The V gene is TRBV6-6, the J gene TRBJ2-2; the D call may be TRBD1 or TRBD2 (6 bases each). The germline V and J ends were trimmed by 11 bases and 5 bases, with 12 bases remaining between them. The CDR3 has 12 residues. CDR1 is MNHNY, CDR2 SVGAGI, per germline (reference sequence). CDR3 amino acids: CAEGGPTGELFF. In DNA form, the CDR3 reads TGTGCCGAGGGGGGCCCAACCGGGGAGCTGTTTTTT.

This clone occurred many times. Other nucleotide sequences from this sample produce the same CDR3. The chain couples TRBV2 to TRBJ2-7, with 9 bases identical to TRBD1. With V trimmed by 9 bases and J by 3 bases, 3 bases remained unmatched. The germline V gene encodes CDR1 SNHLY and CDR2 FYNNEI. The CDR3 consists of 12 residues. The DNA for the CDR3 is TGTGCCAGTCGGGACAGGGTCTACGAGCAGTACTTC. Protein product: CASRDRVYEQYF.

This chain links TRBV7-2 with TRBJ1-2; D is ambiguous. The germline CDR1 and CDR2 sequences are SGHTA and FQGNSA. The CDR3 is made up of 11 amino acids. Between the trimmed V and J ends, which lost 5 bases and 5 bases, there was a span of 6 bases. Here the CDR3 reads CASSVSYGYTF. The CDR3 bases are TGTGCCAGCAGCGTGTCGTATGGCTACACCTTC.

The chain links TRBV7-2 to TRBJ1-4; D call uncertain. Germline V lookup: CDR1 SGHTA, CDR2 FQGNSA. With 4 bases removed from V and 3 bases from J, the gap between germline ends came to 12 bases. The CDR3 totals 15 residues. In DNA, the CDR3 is TGTGCCAGCAGCTCCGACGCAACGGCTAATGAAAAACTGTTTTTT. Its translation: CASSSDATANEKLFF.

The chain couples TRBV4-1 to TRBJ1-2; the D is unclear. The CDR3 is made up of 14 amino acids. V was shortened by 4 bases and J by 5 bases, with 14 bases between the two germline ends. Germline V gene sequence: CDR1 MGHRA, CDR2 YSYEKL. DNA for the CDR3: TGCGCCAGCAGCCCTGCGTTAGGGATATATGGCTACACCTTC. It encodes CASSPALGIYGYTF.

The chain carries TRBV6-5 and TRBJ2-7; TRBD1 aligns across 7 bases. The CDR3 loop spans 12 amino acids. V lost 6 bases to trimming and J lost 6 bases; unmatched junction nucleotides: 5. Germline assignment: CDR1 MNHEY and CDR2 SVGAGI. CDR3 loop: CASSNRGGEQYF. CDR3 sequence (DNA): TGTGCCAGCAGCAACAGGGGCGGCGAGCAGTACTTC.

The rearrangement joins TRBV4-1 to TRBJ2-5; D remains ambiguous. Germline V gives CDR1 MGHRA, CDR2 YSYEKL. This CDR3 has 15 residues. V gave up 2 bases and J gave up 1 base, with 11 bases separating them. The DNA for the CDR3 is TGCGCCAGCAGCCAACAAGGTTCACCCCAAGAGACCCAGTACTTC. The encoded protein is CASSQQGSPQETQYF.

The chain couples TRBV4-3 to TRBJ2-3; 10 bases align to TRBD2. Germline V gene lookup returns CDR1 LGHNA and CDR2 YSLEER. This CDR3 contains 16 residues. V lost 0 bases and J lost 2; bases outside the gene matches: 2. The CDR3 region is CASSQELAGYTDTQYF. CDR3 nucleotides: TGCGCCAGCAGCCAAGAACTAGCGGGGTACACAGATACGCAGTATTTT.

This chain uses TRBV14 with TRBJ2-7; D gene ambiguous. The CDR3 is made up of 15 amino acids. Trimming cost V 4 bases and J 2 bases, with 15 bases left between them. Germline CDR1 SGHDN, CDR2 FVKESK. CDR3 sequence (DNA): TGTGCCAGCAGCCTCCGGCTCCAGTCCACCTACGAGCAGTACTTC. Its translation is CASSLRLQSTYEQYF.

For the CDR3, the DNA is TGTGCCGGAGGCGGGGGGGGCGGAAGTGAAAAACTGTTTTTT. This sequence encodes CAGGGGGGSEKLFF. The chain carries TRBV5-4 and TRBJ1-4; D perhaps matches TRBD1 (6 bases). The CDR3 is 14 amino acids. Germline values: CDR1 SGHNT, CDR2 YYREEE (reference sequence). Trimming pared 10 bases from V and 7 bases from J, leaving 20 bases between.

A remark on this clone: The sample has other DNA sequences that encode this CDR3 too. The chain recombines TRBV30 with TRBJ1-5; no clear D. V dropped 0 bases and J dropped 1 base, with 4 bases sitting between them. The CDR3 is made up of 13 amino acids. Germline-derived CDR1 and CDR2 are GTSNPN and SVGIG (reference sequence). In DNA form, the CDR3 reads TGTGCCTGGAGTGTTCAAAGCAATCAGCCCCAGCATTTT. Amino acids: CAWSVQSNQPQHF.

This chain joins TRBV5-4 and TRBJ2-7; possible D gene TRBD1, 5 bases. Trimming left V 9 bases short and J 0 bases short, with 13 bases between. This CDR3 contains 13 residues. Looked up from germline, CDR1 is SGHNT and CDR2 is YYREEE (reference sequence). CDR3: CATVDKSSYEQYF. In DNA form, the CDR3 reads TGTGCCACCGTGGACAAGAGCTCCTACGAGCAGTACTTC.

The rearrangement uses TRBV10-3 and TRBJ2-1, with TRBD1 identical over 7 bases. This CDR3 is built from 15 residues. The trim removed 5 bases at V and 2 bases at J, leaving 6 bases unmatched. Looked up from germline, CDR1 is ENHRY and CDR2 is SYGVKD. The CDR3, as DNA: TGTGCCATCAGTATAGGGGGCCGGACCTACAATGAGCAGTTCTTC. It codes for CAISIGGRTYNEQFF.

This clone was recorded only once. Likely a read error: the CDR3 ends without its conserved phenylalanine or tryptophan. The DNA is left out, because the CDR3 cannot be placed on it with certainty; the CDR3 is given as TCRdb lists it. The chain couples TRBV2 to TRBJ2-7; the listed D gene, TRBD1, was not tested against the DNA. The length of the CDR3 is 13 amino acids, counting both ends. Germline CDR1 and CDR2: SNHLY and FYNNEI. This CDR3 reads CASSLFVTEGLRL.

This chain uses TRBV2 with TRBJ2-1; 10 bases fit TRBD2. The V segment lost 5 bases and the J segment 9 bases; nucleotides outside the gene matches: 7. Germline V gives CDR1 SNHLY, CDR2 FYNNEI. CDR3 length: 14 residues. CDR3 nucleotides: TGTGCCAGCAGTCCAGGGACTAGCGCATTTGAGCAGTTCTTC. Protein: CASSPGTSAFEQFF. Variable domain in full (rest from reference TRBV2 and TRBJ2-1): EPEVTQTPSHQVTQMGQEVILRCVPISNHLYFYWYRQILGQKVEFLVSFYNNEISEKSEIFDDQFSVERPDGSNFTLKIRSTKLEDSAMYFCASSPGTSAFEQFFGPGTRLTVL.

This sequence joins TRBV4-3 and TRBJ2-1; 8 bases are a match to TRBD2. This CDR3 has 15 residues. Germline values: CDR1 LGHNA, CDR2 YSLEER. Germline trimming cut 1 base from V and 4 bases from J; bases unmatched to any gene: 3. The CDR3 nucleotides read TGCGCCAGCAGCCAAGTCACTAGCGGTTACAATGAGCAGTTCTTC. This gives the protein CASSQVTSGYNEQFF.

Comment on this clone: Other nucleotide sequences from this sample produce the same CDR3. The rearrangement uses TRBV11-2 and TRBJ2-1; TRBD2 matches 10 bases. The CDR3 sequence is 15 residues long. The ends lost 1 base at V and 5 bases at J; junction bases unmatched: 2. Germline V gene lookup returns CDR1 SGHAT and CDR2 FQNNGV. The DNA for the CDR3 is TGTGCCAGCAGCTTAGGAGCGGGAGGGAACAATGAGCAGTTCTTC. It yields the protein CASSLGAGGNNEQFF.

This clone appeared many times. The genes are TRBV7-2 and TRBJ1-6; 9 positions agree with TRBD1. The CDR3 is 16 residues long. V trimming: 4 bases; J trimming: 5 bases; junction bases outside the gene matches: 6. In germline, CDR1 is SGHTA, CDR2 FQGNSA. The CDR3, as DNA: TGTGCCAGCAGCTCAGGGACAGGGAGAGATAATTCACCCCTCCACTTT. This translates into CASSSGTGRDNSPLHF.

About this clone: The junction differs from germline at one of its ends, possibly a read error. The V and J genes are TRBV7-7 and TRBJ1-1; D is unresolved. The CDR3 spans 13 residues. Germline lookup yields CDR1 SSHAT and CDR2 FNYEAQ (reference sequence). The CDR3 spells CASSLASGTEAFF. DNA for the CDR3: TGTGCTAGCAGCTTAGCCTCCGGGACTGAAGCTTTCTTT.

CDR3: CASSTLDGGRSGNTIYF. CDR3 nucleotides: TGTGCCAGCAGCACCCTCGACGGAGGGAGGTCTGGAAACACCATATATTTT. The chain joins TRBV25-1 to TRBJ1-3; no definite D call. V was pared by 6 bases and J by 1 base, with 19 bases between. Per the germline V gene, CDR1 is MGHDK and CDR2 is SYGVNS. The CDR3 length is 17 residues.

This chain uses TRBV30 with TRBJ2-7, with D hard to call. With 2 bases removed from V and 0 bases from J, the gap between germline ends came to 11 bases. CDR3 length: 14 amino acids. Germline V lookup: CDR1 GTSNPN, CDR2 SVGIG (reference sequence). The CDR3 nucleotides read TGTGCCTGGAGTAAAGGGCTTCGCTCCTACGAGCAGTACTTC. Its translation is CAWSKGLRSYEQYF.

CDR3 bases: TGTGCCTGCTCGGACAGGGGGCAATCACCCCTCCACTTT. Translated, it gives CACSDRGQSPLHF. The V call is TRBV30, the J call TRBJ1-6, with 11 bases matching TRBD1. The length of the CDR3 is 13 residues. Germline trimming cut 6 bases from V and 10 bases from J; bases unmatched to any gene: 5. Germline values: CDR1 GTSNPN, CDR2 SVGIG (reference sequence).

The CDR3 region is CASRLGEYNEQFF. The CDR3 DNA follows: TGTGCCAGTAGACTAGGGGAATACAATGAGCAGTTCTTC. This chain links TRBV19 with TRBJ2-1; either TRBD1 or TRBD2 may supply D (5 bases each). V shed 6 bases and J shed 4 bases, with 10 bases lying between them. This CDR3 is 13 amino acids long. CDR1 is LNHDA and CDR2 is SQIVND in the germline V gene (reference sequence). Filled out from reference TRBV19 and TRBJ2-1, the complete variable domain reads DGGITQSPKYLFRKEGQNVTLSCEQNLNHDAMYWYRQDPGQGLRLIYYSQIVNDFQKGDIAEGYSVSREKKESFPLTVTSAQKNPTAFYLCASRLGEYNEQFFGPGTRLTVL.

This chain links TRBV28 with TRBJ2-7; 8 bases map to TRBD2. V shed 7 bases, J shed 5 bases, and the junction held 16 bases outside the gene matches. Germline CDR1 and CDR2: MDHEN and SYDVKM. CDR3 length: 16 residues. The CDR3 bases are TGTGCCAGCACCCCTCCGGGACTAGTATTTAGTCACGAGCAGTACTTC. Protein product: CASTPPGLVFSHEQYF. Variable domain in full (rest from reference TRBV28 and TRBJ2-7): DVKVTQSSRYLVKRTGEKVFLECVQDMDHENMFWYRQDPGLGLRLIYFSYDVKMKEKGDIPEGYSVSREKKERFSLILESASTNQTSMYLCASTPPGLVFSHEQYFGPGTRLTVT.

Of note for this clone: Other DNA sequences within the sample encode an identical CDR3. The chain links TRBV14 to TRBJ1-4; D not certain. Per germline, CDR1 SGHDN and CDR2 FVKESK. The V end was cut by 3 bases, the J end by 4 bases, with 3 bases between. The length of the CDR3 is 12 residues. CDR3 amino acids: CASSHVNEKLFF. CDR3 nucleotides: TGTGCCAGCAGCCATGTTAATGAAAAACTGTTTTTT.

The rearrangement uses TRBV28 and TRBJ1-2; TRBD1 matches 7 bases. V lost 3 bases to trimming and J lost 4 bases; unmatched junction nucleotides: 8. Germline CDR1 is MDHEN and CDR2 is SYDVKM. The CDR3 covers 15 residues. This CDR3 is CASSFSAGGSYGYTF. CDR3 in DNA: TGTGCCAGCAGTTTCTCGGCAGGGGGATCCTATGGCTACACCTTC.

Here the CDR3 DNA reads TGTGCCAGCAGCTTAGGGGAGACAGGCCTCTCTGGAAACACCATATATTTT. Protein product: CASSLGETGLSGNTIYF. V gene TRBV7-9 combines with J gene TRBJ1-3; maybe TRBD1 (6 bases). Germline CDR1 SEHNR, CDR2 FQNEAQ (reference sequence). The germline V and J ends were trimmed by 1 base and 0 bases, with 13 bases remaining between them. CDR3 size: 17 residues.

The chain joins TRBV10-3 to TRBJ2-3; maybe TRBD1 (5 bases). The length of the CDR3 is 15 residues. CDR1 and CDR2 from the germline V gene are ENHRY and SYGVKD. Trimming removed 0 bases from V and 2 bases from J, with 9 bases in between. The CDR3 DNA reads TGTGCCATCAGTGAGTCGGGGCTCCCCACAGATACGCAGTATTTT. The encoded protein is CAISESGLPTDTQYF.